The 21 T cell receptor beta chains listed next were all sequenced from one sample in a study of shared clonotypes between healthy human individuals. Some clones are missing from TCRdb's copy, which holds only in-frame ones; the method was immunoSEQ multiplex PCR. The data hold 740,000 or so clones, with around four fifths observed a single time. Sample: memory CD4+ T cells sorted from blood. This sample's subset: CD45RA-negative fraction. The receptors come from a woman aged 25 to 39 in good health.

J is TRBJ1-5 and V is TRBV28; D uncertain. Trimming took 10 bases from V and 2 from J, leaving 9 bases between them. Looked up from germline, CDR1 is MDHEN and CDR2 is SYDVKM. The CDR3 consists of 12 residues. Written as DNA, the CDR3 is TGTGCCAACGGGAGGGGCAATCAGCCCCAGCATTTT. Residues: CANGRGNQPQHF.

The V gene is TRBV5-1, the J gene TRBJ2-1; 7 positions agree with TRBD1. The CDR3 has 15 amino acids. Germline CDR1 SGHRS, CDR2 YFSETQ. Trimming cost V 1 base and J 4 bases; bases outside gene matches: 5. DNA of the CDR3: TGCGCCAGCAGCTTGAGACAGGGTGGATACAATGAGCAGTTCTTC. Translating gives CASSLRQGGYNEQFF.

Details on this clone: Other DNA sequences in the sample encode the same CDR3. This chain uses TRBV6-4 with TRBJ2-2; D is ambiguous. Per the germline V gene, CDR1 is MRHNA and CDR2 is SNTAGT. Trimming stripped 3 bases from V and 2 bases from J, with 4 bases between. The CDR3 sequence is 13 residues long. CDR3 DNA sequence: TGTGCCAGCAGTGAAGCTAACACCGGGGAGCTGTTTTTT. Amino acids: CASSEANTGELFF.

This clone was recorded once. The chain employs TRBV29-1 and TRBJ1-2; D remains ambiguous. V shed 4 bases and J shed 0 bases, with 24 bases lying between them. The germline CDR1 and CDR2 sequences are SQVTM and ANQGSEA. The length of the CDR3 is 18 residues. As DNA, the CDR3 is TGCAGCGTTGCTTCCGTCGGCATCGCTACAGATCCTAACTATGGCTACACCTTC. This codes for CSVASVGIATDPNYGYTF.

The chain links TRBV10-3 to TRBJ2-1; 7 bases fit TRBD2. V was clipped by 2 bases and J by 7 bases; unmatched bases: 5. Germline assignment: CDR1 ENHRY and CDR2 SYGVKD. The CDR3 extends over 14 amino acids. The chain's CDR3 is CAISEGSRGNEQFF. The CDR3 DNA reads TGTGCCATCAGTGAGGGGTCGCGGGGGAATGAGCAGTTCTTC.

This rearrangement joins TRBV19 to TRBJ2-1; D uncertain. Deletions cut 10 bases from V and 3 bases from J, with 16 bases between. This CDR3 has 14 amino acids. Per germline, CDR1 LNHDA and CDR2 SQIVND (reference sequence). The DNA for the CDR3 is TGTGCCACCTCGCGTGCAGGTCTCTACAATGAGCAGTTCTTC. It specifies CATSRAGLYNEQFF.

Of note for this clone: Distinct nucleotide sequences in the sample also encode this CDR3. V and J are TRBV20-1 and TRBJ2-5; D is undetermined. The tail of the sequence fits TRBJ2-7 better, so the J call may be wrong. The CDR3 totals 10 residues. Germline CDR1 is DFQATT and CDR2 is SNEGSKA (reference sequence). CDR3 sequence reads: CSARLREQYF. CDR3 DNA: TGCAGTGCTCGACTCCGCGAGCAGTACTTC.

The J gene is TRBJ1-2, the V gene TRBV4-1; 7 bases fit TRBD1. The CDR3 contains 15 residues. Germline V gene data show CDR1 as MGHRA and CDR2 as YSYEKL. V gave up 3 bases and J gave up 2 bases; unmatched junction bases: 6. CDR3: CASSQTDRKNYGYTF. For the CDR3, the DNA is TGCGCCAGCAGCCAGACGGACAGGAAGAACTATGGCTACACCTTC.

The rearrangement joins TRBV11-2 to TRBJ2-7; D not resolved. The V and J ends lost 5 bases and 3 bases respectively, with 8 bases between them. The length of the CDR3 is 12 residues. CDR1 and CDR2 (germline): SGHAT, FQNNGV. In nucleotides, the CDR3 is TGTGCCAGCAGCCCTGCTGGCTACGAGCAGTACTTC. It specifies CASSPAGYEQYF.

There are a few counts of this clone. This chain uses TRBV5-6 with TRBJ1-2, with no clear D. Trimming took off 5 bases at V and 4 bases at J, with 9 bases between the two ends. The germline V gene encodes CDR1 SGHDT and CDR2 YYEEEE. This CDR3 has 12 amino acids. CDR3 loop: CASSRGRYGYTF. DNA of the CDR3: TGTGCCAGCAGTCGAGGACGCTATGGCTACACCTTC.

The chain recombines TRBV11-2 with TRBJ2-1; 7 bases fit TRBD2. Germline values: CDR1 SGHAT, CDR2 FQNNGV. V dropped 11 bases and J dropped 9; count of bases not matched to a gene: 13. The CDR3 is 13 residues long. CDR3 in amino acids: CASQWGGASEQFF. CDR3 nucleotides: TGTGCCTCCCAATGGGGGGGAGCTTCTGAGCAGTTCTTC.

V gene TRBV2 combines with J gene TRBJ1-3; the D is unclear. In germline, CDR1 is SNHLY, CDR2 FYNNEI. The CDR3 loop spans 12 amino acids. V dropped 7 bases and J dropped 4 bases, with 8 bases sitting between them. The CDR3 region is CASKPSGNTIYF. The CDR3 DNA is TGTGCCAGCAAGCCAAGCGGAAACACCATATATTTT.

The chain recombines TRBV28 with TRBJ1-5, with D unclear. This CDR3 is 17 amino acids long. The ends were cut back, 3 bases at V and 11 bases at J, with 26 bases in the middle. Germline CDR1 reads MDHEN; CDR2 reads SYDVKM. This CDR3 is CASSFLPHGVRIMAQHF. DNA for the CDR3: TGTGCCAGCAGTTTTCTCCCCCACGGGGTACGGATCATGGCCCAGCATTTT.

Details on this clone: Other DNA sequences in this specimen translate into the identical CDR3. This sequence joins TRBV28 and TRBJ1-3, with no clear D. V lost 4 bases and J lost 4, with 5 bases in between. The CDR3 totals 12 residues. CDR1 is MDHEN and CDR2 is SYDVKM in the germline V gene. The CDR3 sequence: CASSSAGNTIYF. The CDR3 DNA follows: TGTGCCAGCAGTTCGGCCGGAAACACCATATATTTT.

This chain uses TRBV23-1 with TRBJ1-2; D is ambiguous. TRBV23-1 is reported as an ORF; its role is uncertain. This CDR3 spans 14 amino acids. V dropped 0 bases and J dropped 4 bases, with 9 bases sitting between them. Here the CDR3 reads CASSQSCQAYGYTF. The CDR3 nucleotides are TGCGCCAGCAGTCAATCGTGCCAGGCCTATGGCTACACCTTC.

The CDR3 loop reads CASTEGGGIGEQYF. As DNA, the CDR3 is TGCGCCAGCACCGAAGGAGGGGGAATTGGCGAGCAGTACTTC. V gene TRBV5-1 combines with J gene TRBJ2-7; tentatively, D is TRBD1 or TRBD2 (6 bases each). CDR3 length: 14 amino acids. Per germline, CDR1 SGHRS and CDR2 YFSETQ. V was shortened by 6 bases and J by 6 bases, with 19 bases between the two germline ends.

The count of this clone is one. Since a much larger clone is just one base distant, this may be a read error. This chain joins TRBV2 and TRBJ1-2; tentative D call: TRBD1 (6 bases). The V gene's germline CDR1 is SNHLY and CDR2 FYNNEI. CDR3 length: 15 residues. The CDR3 reads CASSVQGRINYGYIF. CDR3 DNA: TGTGCCAGCAGTGTACAGGGTCGTATAAACTATGGCTACATCTTC.

This clone was seen just once. The chain recombines TRBV6-1 with TRBJ1-3; D gene ambiguous. CDR1 MNHNS and CDR2 SASEGT come from the germline V gene. Trimming stripped 3 bases from V and 5 bases from J, with 8 bases between. CDR3 size: 13 residues. The CDR3 DNA reads TGTGCCAGCAGTGATGAGTGGAGAAACACCATATATTTT. It yields the protein CASSDEWRNTIYF.

The chain joins TRBV6-1 to TRBJ2-7; 11 nucleotides agree with TRBD2. The CDR3 loop spans 15 amino acids. Germline-derived CDR1 and CDR2 are MNHNS and SASEGT. Trimming cost V 5 bases and J 3 bases; bases outside gene matches: 6. The CDR3 sequence: CASSLTSGGFYEQYF. CDR3 coding DNA: TGTGCCAGCAGTTTAACTAGCGGGGGTTTCTACGAGCAGTACTTC.

V and J are TRBV7-7 and TRBJ2-7; no firm D call. The CDR3 sequence is 13 residues long. V lost 3 bases, J lost 5 bases, and 11 bases lay in between. From germline, CDR1 is SSHAT and CDR2 FNYEAQ (reference sequence). The CDR3 reads CASSLGSGNEQYF. The DNA for the CDR3 is TGTGCCAGCAGCTTGGGATCTGGTAACGAGCAGTACTTC.

This rearrangement joins TRBV6-5 to TRBJ1-2, with a possible D match to TRBD1 (5 bases). CDR1 is MNHEY, CDR2 SVGAGI, per germline. This CDR3 is built from 13 residues. The V end was cut by 6 bases, the J end by 6 bases, with 14 bases between. The CDR3 DNA reads TGTGCCAGCAGGACAATACGGGGGGATGGCTACACCTTC. Its protein is CASRTIRGDGYTF.